What follows is one T cell receptor beta chain and its context. Its antigen remains undetermined. Base qualities are not recorded, but no much larger clone differs from it by a single base. Sample time point, as interpreted from the label and publication: baseline before first vaccination. Vaccinee samples came from UK trials COV001 and COV002, including a single-blind randomized controlled phase 2/3 trial of AZD1222 (ChAdOx1 nCoV-19) in healthy adults. For TCRbeta chain sequencing, PBMC samples were collected from trial participants at day 0 and at day 28 after the second dose. The CDR3 regions of human TCRbeta chains were analyzed by immunosequencing. On the study's bioinformatics: TCRs in the repertoires were matched against a reference library of SARS-CoV-2-specific TCRs that had been generated with the MIRA antigen-specificity platform. Breadth was defined as the fraction of unique TCRs that were SARS-CoV-2-associated. Depth was defined as the fraction of total T cells that were SARS-CoV-2-associated. Using the MIRA data, every spike-specific TCR was mapped to the spike region that the TCR reacted to and assigned to either a CD4 or a CD8 class. Log10-transformed breadth and depth values were compared by one-way ANOVA with Sidak's multiple comparisons tests. TCRdb mirrors the immuneACCESS table, restricted to in-frame sequences. Some clones are absent from its copies; in checked studies, under half trace to an unresolved V gene, and the reason for the others is unknown. The DNA was the basis for D and trimming; V, J and clone size are from that table. This sample holds approximately 110,000 clones; more than 75% were observed only once. The ten largest account for approximately 1.2% of the sample.

This specimen belongs to a study of T cell responses to AZD1222 COVID-19 vaccine (dated by TCRdb to the early 2020s). As for the study more broadly: AZD1222 recipients given second doses at about 4 weeks or at about 12 weeks were pooled, since spike-specific TCR depth and breadth were not found to differ between the two schedules. TCR sequencing was performed for some 250 trial participants, of whom around 200 were given two doses of AZD1222 and around 25 were given two doses of MenACWY control vaccine. Trial participants were enrolled by age into subgroups of 18-55, 56-69 and 70-plus years, and around 140, 26 and 57 TCR-sequenced participants, respectively, were included in these subgroups. The paper as a whole reports these results and caveats: A significant rise in spike-specific TCR breadth and depth was observed after two AZD1222 doses relative to day 0 and relative to MenACWY recipients. Epitopes outside the regions mutated in the B.1.351 and B.1.1.7 variants were reportedly recognized by nearly half of the unique spike-specific TCRs. Because no day 14 peak-response samples were available, the repertoires could be characterized only after the peak T cell response. Conclusions about previously exposed vaccinees are limited because only a handful of AZD1222 recipients were SARS-CoV-2 seropositive at baseline. The whole spike protein was spanned by vaccine-associated CD4 TCRs, and dominant responses were seen in regions 160-218 and 743-854. Participants were mostly white British, with more females than males. The authors suggested clonal diversity may have been underestimated. The 56-69-year group was small, and its depth increase did not reach significance, likely because of low power.

Deletion took 1 base off V and 10 bases off J, with a span of 10 bases between the germline ends. CDR1 LGHDT and CDR2 YNNKEL are derived from the germline V gene (reference sequence). Taken from cysteine to phenylalanine, the CDR3 has 12 residues. Only the CDR3 DNA is retained, 36 bases long and in frame from the first base. The source material was peripheral blood, sampled on day 0 of AZD1222 vaccination. The receptor was isolated from an adult in good health. The rearranged chain carries TRBV3-1 (or the pseudogene TRBV3-2) and TRBJ1-1, with the D gene not confidently named. The nucleotides are TGTGCCAGCAGCCAAGGGACGCACGGAGCTTTCTTT. This translates into CASSQGTHGAFF.